The rows below give T cell receptor beta chains drawn from one sample of a study of cytomegalovirus exposure and HLA in healthy donors. Profiled with immunoSEQ multiplex PCR; TCRdb holds only in-frame clones, not every one. The sample shows 95,000 to 150,000 clones, 80% of them seen only once. The sample taken for sequencing was PBMCs. The receptors were sampled from a man aged 25 to 45 in good health and CMV-seropositive. Both conserved end residues are part of each CDR3. Fields, in order: V gene, D gene, clone size, J gene, CDR3 DNA, CDR3 protein. The D gene is left open where the match is weak. Clone sizes are given selectively: once, few, many, or a class where the clone is expanded.

>TRBV2|TRBD1|-|TRBJ2-1
TGTGCCAGCAGTAGCCGGACAGGGGGCAGGAATGAGCAGTTCTTC
CASSSRTGGRNEQFF
>TRBV15|TRBD1|few|TRBJ2-7
TGTGCCACCAGCAGAGTGGGACAGTTCTACTTC
CATSRVGQFYF
>TRBV6-5|-|-|TRBJ2-3
TGTGCCAGCAGTTGGGCGGGGACCACAGATACGCAGTATTTT
CASSWAGTTDTQYF
>TRBV5-6|-|-|TRBJ1-2
TGTGCCAGCAGCTTTTTTGGACAGTTAGATGGCTACACCTTC
CASSFFGQLDGYTF
>TRBV6-6|TRBD2|-|TRBJ2-5
TGTGCCAGCATCTCGCTAGCGGGGGCGGGGGAGACCCAGTACTTC
CASISLAGAGETQYF
>TRBV7-3|-|-|TRBJ2-7
TGTGCCAGCAGCCTATACCATGACACCGAGCAGTACTTC
CASSLYHDTEQYF
>TRBV6-5|-|-|TRBJ1-1
TGTGCCAGCAGTTACTCAGGCACCCAGGGAGCTTTCTTT
CASSYSGTQGAFF
>TRBV6-4|-|-|TRBJ1-5
TGTGCCAGCAGTGACAACAGGGATCCGAGCGGTCAGCCCCAGCATTTT
CASSDNRDPSGQPQHF
>TRBV7-9|TRBD2|-|TRBJ2-3
TGTGCCAGCAGCCTCCCCAGCGGGGGAGATACGCAGTATTTT
CASSLPSGGDTQYF
>TRBV10-2|-|-|TRBJ2-3
TGCGCCAGCATGGAGGGCACAGATACGCAGTATTTT
CASMEGTDTQYF
>TRBV5-1|-|-|TRBJ2-1
TGCGCCAGCAGCTTGGAGCCGGGCAATGAGCAGTTCTTC
CASSLEPGNEQFF
>TRBV28|-|-|TRBJ1-1
TGTGCCAGCAGTCCCCCGGGACACCTACTCTCTAGGGCTTTCTTT
CASSPPGHLLSRAFF
>TRBV5-1|TRBD1|-|TRBJ2-7
TGCGCCAGCAGCCCTGGGACAGGGATTTCCTACGAGCAGTACTTC
CASSPGTGISYEQYF
>TRBV2|-|-|TRBJ1-6
TGTGCCAGCAGTGGACAGGCCAGTAGTACACCCCTCCACTTT
CASSGQASSTPLHF